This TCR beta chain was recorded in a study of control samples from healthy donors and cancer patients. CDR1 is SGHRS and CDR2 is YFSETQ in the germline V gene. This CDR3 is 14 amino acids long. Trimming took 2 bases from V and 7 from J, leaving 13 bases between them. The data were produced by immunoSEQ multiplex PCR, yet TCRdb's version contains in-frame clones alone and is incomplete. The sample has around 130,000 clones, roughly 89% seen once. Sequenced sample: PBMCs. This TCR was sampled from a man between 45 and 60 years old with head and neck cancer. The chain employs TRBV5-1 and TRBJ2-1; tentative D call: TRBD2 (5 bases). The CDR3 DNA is TGCGCCAGCAGCTTCGCCCCCGGGATTAATGAGCAGTTCTTC. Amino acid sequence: CASSFAPGINEQFF.